A selection of T cell receptor beta chains follows, all from one sample in a study of cytomegalovirus exposure and HLA in healthy donors. Profiling relied on immunoSEQ multiplex PCR, and the TCRdb table lists in-frame clones only, not all of them. Found here are more than 95,000 clones, 60% to 85% of them singletons; the top ten hold roughly 1.3%. The sequencing sample was made of PBMCs. Receptors were obtained from a man between 40 and 49 years old in good health and CMV-seronegative. CDR3s include the opening cysteine and the closing phenylalanine or tryptophan. Clone size is given for some rows only: seen once, a few or many times, or a class if the clone is expanded.

V: TRBV7-6
size: once
J: TRBJ2-2
CDR3: CASSRTVSNTGELFF

V: TRBV6-1
size: -
J: TRBJ1-5
CDR3: CARSGTHSNQPQHF

V: TRBV25-1
size: few
J: TRBJ2-3
CDR3: CASSLPAGSPQYF

V: TRBV7-2
size: few
J: TRBJ1-4
CDR3: CASTQRVGDEKLFF

V: TRBV15
size: once
J: TRBJ2-3
CDR3: CATSRVGLAGGPGGDTQYF

V: TRBV15
size: -
J: TRBJ1-4
CDR3: CASSRTGYEKLFF

V: TRBV7-6
size: few
J: TRBJ1-3
CDR3: CASSLSGALSGNTIYF

V: TRBV25-1
size: few
J: TRBJ2-2
CDR3: CASRAGNTGELFF

V: TRBV29-1
size: -
J: TRBJ1-3
CDR3: CSVEPRTGGDTIYF

V: TRBV5-6
size: -
J: TRBJ2-7
CDR3: CASSLKLALSYEQYF

V: TRBV4-3
size: -
J: TRBJ1-4
CDR3: CASSQDYIGGGKLFF

V: TRBV5-4
size: -
J: TRBJ2-7
CDR3: CASSRTGNEQYF

V: TRBV21-1
size: -
J: TRBJ1-6
CDR3: CASSPRRLQGYNSPLHF

V: TRBV28
size: -
J: TRBJ2-3
CDR3: CASSLGQLSTDTQYF

V: TRBV14
size: -
J: TRBJ1-1
CDR3: CASSQDVAGWRTEAFF

V: TRBV27
size: once
J: TRBJ1-2
CDR3: CASSPSADRDYGYTF

V: TRBV30
size: -
J: TRBJ2-7
CDR3: CGSSGAYEQYF

V: TRBV2
size: -
J: TRBJ2-7
CDR3: CASSELVHKYEQYF

V: TRBV19
size: -
J: TRBJ2-1
CDR3: CASNSGSTYNEQFF

V: TRBV5-1
size: -
J: TRBJ1-3
CDR3: CASSLGTGISGNTIYF

V: TRBV18
size: -
J: TRBJ2-2
CDR3: CASSRTGSTGELFF

V: TRBV19
size: -
J: TRBJ2-2
CDR3: CASSITGISPGELFF

V: TRBV27
size: -
J: TRBJ2-7
CDR3: CASSSSLLASLEQYF

V: TRBV30
size: -
J: TRBJ2-3
CDR3: CAWSYRERGTDTQYF

V: TRBV5-4
size: few
J: TRBJ1-6
CDR3: CASSRTGGGASYNSPLHF

V: TRBV6-5
size: few
J: TRBJ2-7
CDR3: CASSSFHRTGGYEQYF

V: TRBV15
size: -
J: TRBJ2-3
CDR3: CATSRDPTSFSDTQYF

V: TRBV30
size: -
J: TRBJ1-2
CDR3: CAWRDSQGYTF

V: TRBV19
size: -
J: TRBJ2-3
CDR3: CASSTSGGGSTDTQYF

V: TRBV6-5
size: once
J: TRBJ1-5
CDR3: CASSVGTAENQPQHF

V: TRBV28
size: -
J: TRBJ2-1
CDR3: CASRLAGPSSYNEQFF

V: TRBV19
size: -
J: TRBJ1-5
CDR3: CASSSGTFQPQHF

V: TRBV7-9
size: -
J: TRBJ1-2
CDR3: CASSQDREANTF

V: TRBV6-5
size: -
J: TRBJ2-7
CDR3: CASSYSSLTQTYEQYF

V: TRBV19
size: -
J: TRBJ2-2
CDR3: CASSSQQGPGELFF

V: TRBV30
size: -
J: TRBJ1-1
CDR3: CAWTAGQNTEAFF

V: TRBV19
size: few
J: TRBJ2-5
CDR3: CASTVAYGQETQYF

V: TRBV4-1
size: -
J: TRBJ2-5
CDR3: CASSQEGLGRLGQETQYF

V: TRBV19
size: -
J: TRBJ1-3
CDR3: CASSIPGISSGNTIYF

V: TRBV27
size: -
J: TRBJ2-7
CDR3: CASSFTGRYEQYF

V: TRBV7-6
size: -
J: TRBJ1-5
CDR3: CASSLADRNQPQHF

V: TRBV5-4
size: -
J: TRBJ2-3
CDR3: CASSSGLAGTDTQYF

V: TRBV11-3
size: -
J: TRBJ2-7
CDR3: CASSFGQGFLPYEQYF

V: TRBV7-9
size: few
J: TRBJ2-7
CDR3: CASNPAGYHEQYF

V: TRBV7-9
size: -
J: TRBJ1-6
CDR3: CASSLGTAEPLHF

V: TRBV19
size: -
J: TRBJ2-7
CDR3: CASSSRGSGEQYF

V: TRBV7-9
size: -
J: TRBJ2-5
CDR3: CSSSPGGTQYF

V: TRBV5-4
size: -
J: TRBJ1-2
CDR3: CASSYGQAGGYTF

V: TRBV20-1
size: -
J: -
CDR3: CSARRGYEQYF

V: TRBV5-1
size: -
J: TRBJ2-1
CDR3: CASSAFSGGLYNEQFF

V: TRBV5-6
size: -
J: TRBJ2-6
CDR3: CASSLVVSSGANVLTF

V: TRBV19
size: few
J: TRBJ2-7
CDR3: CASSMGQSYEQYF

V: TRBV4-1
size: few
J: TRBJ2-7
CDR3: CASSPGQSSYEQYF

V: TRBV5-4
size: once
J: TRBJ2-5
CDR3: CASSLDLEETQYF